This entry is about one T cell receptor beta chain. Its target is unknown. The CDR3 is 14 residues long. V lost 3 bases, J lost 5 bases, and 11 bases lay in between. Germline V lookup: CDR1 WSHSY, CDR2 SAAADI. These data come from a study of T cells in Graves' hyperthyroidism and ophthalmopathy. Template material for amplifying TCR beta CDR3 regions consisted of RNA transcripts. Carried out on the TCR CDR3, a first-round RT-PCR used the HTBI primer set. TCRdb itself ran the multiplex PCR reads through MiXCR, one entry per CDR3 protein. The sample has about 660,000 distinct CDR3 sequences; just under 45% are singletons. Each diagnosis drew on symptoms, thyroxine, TRAb, thyroid ultrasound and orbital computed tomography findings. General study findings and limits: Most expanded thyroid clonotypes above 0.001 recurred in blood.

The material sequenced was peripheral blood or thyroid tissue (not recorded which). The chain links TRBV10-2 to TRBJ1-3; TRBD1 might be the D (6 bases). This TCR was recovered from an adult man with Graves' disease, either hyperthyroidism or ophthalmopathy (not recorded which). The CDR3 DNA is TGCGCCAGCAGTGATCAGGGGCGGAGAAACACCATATATTTT. Its protein is CASSDQGRRNTIYF.